This TCR beta chain is drawn from a study of blood T cell repertoires in COVID-19 (dated by TCRdb to 2018 to 2021). About the study as a whole: The collaborator samples originated in the United States, Italy and Spain and spanned the acute and convalescent phases of COVID-19. The prospective study material was composed of cDNA or gDNA derived from T cells, B-cell-depleted T cells, or PBMCs. Subjects who had been exposed to COVID-19, were actively infected with it, or had recovered from it provided the deeply sampled blood TCRbeta repertoires that made up the dataset. The repertoires were released in a freely available public database meant as a resource for research on the immune response to SARS-CoV-2. Sample metadata almost always included a de-identified subject ID, COVID-19 status, age in years and sex. The samples were drawn from the first 160 participants of the ongoing ImmuneRACE study and from some 1,300 subjects provided by 6 global collaborators. Where HLA class I and class II types were available, the types were taken from metadata supplied by the sample provider, not from assay-based typing.

Comments on this clone: Its antigen is still unknown. Base qualities were left out, and no much larger clone turns up one base away.

TCRbeta CDR3 regions were amplified from genomic DNA by means of the immunoSEQ Assay, a bias-controlled multiplex PCR. Concerning the study's data processing: Within the assay, amplification of reference gene primers was used to estimate how many nucleated cells each sample contained. To quantify the absolute abundance of each unique TCRbeta CDR3 rearrangement, sequence reads were collapsed and filtered. For each sample, productive Simpson clonality was calculated by taking the square root of Simpson's diversity index across productive rearrangements. TCRdb mirrors the immuneACCESS table, restricted to in-frame sequences. Some clones are absent from its copies; in checked studies, under half trace to an unresolved V gene, and the reason for the others is unknown. The DNA gave D and trimming, while V, J and clone size come from that table. The sample table shows about 68,000 clones, and about 85% are seen once. Of the sample, about 3.4% falls within the top ten clones.

V ends up 3 bases short and J 0 bases short, with an unmatched junction base count of 2. As encoded in the germline V gene (reference sequence), CDR1 is DFQATT while CDR2 is SNEGSKA. The CDR3 goes from the cysteine to the phenylalanine over 15 residues. The CDR3 DNA has 45 bases and is translated from base 1. In Seattle, one collaborating source enrolled patients while the infection was active and tracked those patients longitudinally over the course of disease. Collaborating institutions collected whole blood in K2EDTA tubes following their own protocols. For TCRbeta analysis, collaborators shipped samples in one of three forms: frozen whole blood, isolated PBMCs, or DNA extracted from either of those sample types. Broader findings and caveats from the paper: Clinical and demographic metadata were provided uncurated, with the amount varying by source and participant.

The sequenced material came from peripheral blood. The V and J genes are TRBV20-1 and TRBJ2-2, with 9 middle bases fitting TRBD2. The TCR comes from a woman in her forties or fifties with COVID-19, enrolled during active disease. The DNA sequence follows: TGCAGTGCTAGTACTAGCGGGCCGAACACCGGGGAGCTGTTTTTT. Its product reads: CSASTSGPNTGELFF.